Listed below are T cell receptor beta chains from one sample, sequenced in a study of T-cell memory formation after mild COVID-19. A single record per CDR3 protein comes from TCRdb applying MiXCR to the 5' RACE reads. In the table there are about 100,000 distinct CDR3 sequences, 15% to 20% of which are singletons. The specimen was PBMCs or a T cell subset sorted from them (not recorded which). The receptors here all came from a man aged 18-30 years who had mild COVID-19 (a few samples of this study predate the infection). Cell type and time point are not known. Both conserved end residues are part of each CDR3. D genes are given only for firm matches. Some rows have no size entry. The others give once, few or many, or a class for an expanded clone.

V	size	J	D	DNA	CDR3
TRBV7-9	-	TRBJ2-3	-	TGTGCCAGCAGCCACGGAGAGAGGGCAGATACGCAGTATTTT	CASSHGERADTQYF
TRBV5-4	few	TRBJ2-7	TRBD2	TGTGCCAGCAGCTTGGGCGGGGGACCTTCCTACGAGCAGTACTTC	CASSLGGGPSYEQYF
TRBV2	-	TRBJ2-1	TRBD1	TGTGCCAGCAGGGGACAGGGGGCAATCAGTGAGCAGTTCTTC	CASRGQGAISEQFF
TRBV24-1	many	TRBJ2-5	-	TGTGCCACCAGTGATTTGCGGCAGGGCGATGCACAAGAGACCCAGTACTTC	CATSDLRQGDAQETQYF
TRBV6-6	few	TRBJ1-5	-	TGTGCCAGCAGCACAGACAATCAGCCCCAGCATTTT	CASSTDNQPQHF
TRBV7-8	-	TRBJ2-3	-	TGTGCCAGCAGCAACGCAGATACGCAGTATTTT	CASSNADTQYF
TRBV7-9	few	TRBJ1-1	-	TGTGCCAGCAGCTCCTATTCCGTGGGGATCAACACTGAAGCTTTCTTT	CASSSYSVGINTEAFF
TRBV7-2	few	TRBJ2-1	-	TGTGCCAGCAGCTCCCAGGGGGGGGGATTCAATGAGCAGTTCTTC	CASSSQGGGFNEQFF
TRBV29-1	few	TRBJ1-1	-	TGCAGCGTTGCCCGGCCCTATCCAACGGTGAACACTGAAGCTTTCTTT	CSVARPYPTVNTEAFF
TRBV6-6	-	TRBJ1-4	-	TGTGCCAGCAGGGTGGGGGTAGAAGAACTGTTTTTTTTT	CASRVGVEELFFF
TRBV7-8	-	TRBJ1-1	-	TGTGCCAGCAGTTTGGGGTTTGCTGAAGCTTTCTTT	CASSLGFAEAFF
TRBV12-3/TRBV12-4	few	TRBJ1-3	TRBD1	TGTGCCAGCAGGGAAGGGACAGGGGCTGGAAACACCATATATTTT	CASREGTGAGNTIYF
TRBV5-4	-	TRBJ1-1	-	TGTGCCAGCAGCTCCGGGACCTCAGGGACTGAAGCTTTCTTT	CASSSGTSGTEAFF
TRBV5-1	-	TRBJ1-3	-	TGCGCCAGCAGCGAGGACGGCTCTGGAAACACCATATATTTT	CASSEDGSGNTIYF
TRBV6-5	few	TRBJ2-2	TRBD2	TGTGCCAGCAGTTACAGGCTAGCGGGGGGGACCGGGGAGCTGTTTTTT	CASSYRLAGGTGELFF
TRBV15	few	TRBJ1-5	-	TGTGCCACCAGCAGAGATGCTCAGCCCCAGCATTTT	CATSRDAQPQHF
TRBV7-2	-	TRBJ1-5	-	TGTGCCAGCAGCTTGGGAGGTTGGGTTTATCAGCCCCAGCATTTT	CASSLGGWVYQPQHF
TRBV2	-	TRBJ2-3	-	TGTGCCAGCAGTGCGGAGGGGGGGTCGCAGTATTTT	CASSAEGGSQYF
TRBV5-1	few	TRBJ2-2	-	TGCGCCAGCAAAGCGAGGGGCGCACGTACCGGGGAGCTGTTTTTT	CASKARGARTGELFF
TRBV7-2	many	TRBJ2-7	-	TGTGCCAGCAGCTCAATAGGCGGGGCGCGGAACCAGTACTTC	CASSSIGGARNQYF
TRBV2	-	TRBJ2-1	-	TGTGCCAGCAGTGAGGAGGGGGGGCTGGCTGGTGAGCAGTTCTTC	CASSEEGGLAGEQFF
TRBV28	-	TRBJ2-1	TRBD2	TGTGCCAGCAGCCCAACGGGCGGGGGACGATACAATGAGCAGTTCTTC	CASSPTGGGRYNEQFF
TRBV5-1	few	TRBJ2-5	TRBD2	TGCGCCAGCAGCAGTGGGACCAGCGGGGGGGCCAGGCAAGAGACCCAGTACTTC	CASSSGTSGGARQETQYF
TRBV4-3	-	TRBJ1-1	-	TGCGCCAGCAGATATCGGGGCTCGAGCACTGAAGCTTTCTTT	CASRYRGSSTEAFF
TRBV4-1	-	TRBJ2-5	-	TGCGCCAGCAGCCAAGACAGACTAAGGAAGTACTTC	CASSQDRLRKYF
TRBV7-2	-	TRBJ1-4	-	TGTGCCAGCAGCTTAGCCCTTAATGAAAAACTGTTTTTT	CASSLALNEKLFF
TRBV18	-	TRBJ2-1	-	TGTGCCAGCTCACCAGCCGGGACCTACAATGAGCAGTTCTTC	CASSPAGTYNEQFF
TRBV7-2	few	TRBJ1-1	-	TGTGCCAGCAGCTTATATGGGGGCTTGGGCACTGAAGCTTTCTTT	CASSLYGGLGTEAFF
TRBV2	-	TRBJ2-3	-	TGTGCCAGCAGCGACCTGGATACGCAGTATTTT	CASSDLDTQYF
TRBV5-6	-	TRBJ2-5	-	TGTGCCAGCAGCTTGGTGTCCCAAGAGACCCAGTACTTC	CASSLVSQETQYF
TRBV20-1	few	TRBJ2-3	TRBD2	TGCAGTGCTGGGACTAGCGGGGGCTCCACAGATACGCAGTATTTT	CSAGTSGGSTDTQYF
TRBV12-3/TRBV12-4	few	TRBJ2-2	-	TGTGCCAGCAGCACACCTCGGGACACCGGGGAGCTGTTTTTT	CASSTPRDTGELFF
TRBV5-1	medium-sized	TRBJ2-2	TRBD1	TGCGCCAGCAGCTTCCGGACAGGGGCGACTGGGGAGCTGTTTTTT	CASSFRTGATGELFF
TRBV27	-	TRBJ2-6	-	TGTGCCAGCAGTTTAGTTGGTACAGGGGCCAACGTCCTGACTTTC	CASSLVGTGANVLTF
TRBV10-3	-	TRBJ2-5	TRBD2	TGTGCCATCAGTGATCCTAGCGGGACGGGGGAGACCCAGTACTTC	CAISDPSGTGETQYF